This TCR beta chain was recovered during a study of cytomegalovirus exposure and HLA in healthy donors. Across the study: A subsequent analysis reported that the 100 to 150 validation repertoires were produced on the same platform that had also been used for the roughly 700 first-cohort repertoires.

Repertoires were generated with immunoSEQ multiplex PCR, while TCRdb's copy carries only in-frame clones and drops some. The sample has 280,000 or so clones, 70% to 90% seen once; the top ten hold about 0.9%. The ends were cut back, 5 bases at V and 5 bases at J, with 10 bases in the middle. The CDR3 length is 13 residues. Germline V gives CDR1 MNHEY, CDR2 SVGAGI. General study results and limits: The authors confirmed in vitro that a few CMV-associated chains were specific for CMV antigens.

This clone was observed a handful of times. Its antigen is unidentified. Sequencing was carried out using PBMCs. The TCR was taken from a young woman in good health and CMV-seronegative. The chain is built from TRBV6-5 and TRBJ1-5; D unclear. CDR3 region: CASSVGSDQPQHF. The CDR3 region has the DNA TGTGCCAGCAGTGTGGGCAGTGATCAGCCCCAGCATTTT.